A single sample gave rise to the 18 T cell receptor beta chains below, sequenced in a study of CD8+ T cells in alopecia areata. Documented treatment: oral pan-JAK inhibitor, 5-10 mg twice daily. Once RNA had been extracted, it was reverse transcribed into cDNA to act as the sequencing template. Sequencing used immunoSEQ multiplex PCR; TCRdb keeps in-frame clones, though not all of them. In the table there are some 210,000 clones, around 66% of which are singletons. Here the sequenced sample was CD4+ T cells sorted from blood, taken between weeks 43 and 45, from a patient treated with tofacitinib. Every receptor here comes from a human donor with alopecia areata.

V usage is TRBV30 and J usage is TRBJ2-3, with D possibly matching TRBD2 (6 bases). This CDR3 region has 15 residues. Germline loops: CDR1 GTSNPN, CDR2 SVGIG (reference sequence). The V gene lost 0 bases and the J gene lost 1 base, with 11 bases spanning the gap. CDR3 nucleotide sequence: TGTGCCTGGAGTGTCCAAGCGGGCCGCACAGATACGCAGTATTTT. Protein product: CAWSVQAGRTDTQYF.

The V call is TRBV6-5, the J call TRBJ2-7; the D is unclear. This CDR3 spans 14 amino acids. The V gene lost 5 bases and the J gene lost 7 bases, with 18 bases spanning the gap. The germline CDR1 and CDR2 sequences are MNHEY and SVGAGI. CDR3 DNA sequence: TGTGCCAGCAGTGTTTCTCTCAGTACACCGGAGCAGTACTTC. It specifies CASSVSLSTPEQYF.

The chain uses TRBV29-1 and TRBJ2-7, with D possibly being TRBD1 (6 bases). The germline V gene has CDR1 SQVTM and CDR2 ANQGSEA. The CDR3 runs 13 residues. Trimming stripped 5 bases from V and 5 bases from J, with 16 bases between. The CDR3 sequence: CSVHQGSRNEQYF. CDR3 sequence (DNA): TGCAGCGTTCACCAGGGGAGCAGGAACGAGCAGTACTTC.

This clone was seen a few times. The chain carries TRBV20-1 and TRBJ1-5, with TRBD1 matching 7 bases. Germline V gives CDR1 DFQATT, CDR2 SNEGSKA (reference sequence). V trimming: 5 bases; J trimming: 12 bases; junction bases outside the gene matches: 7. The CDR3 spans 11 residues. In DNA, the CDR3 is TGCAGTGCTGAGCGGGACAGCTACCAGCATTTT. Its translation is CSAERDSYQHF.

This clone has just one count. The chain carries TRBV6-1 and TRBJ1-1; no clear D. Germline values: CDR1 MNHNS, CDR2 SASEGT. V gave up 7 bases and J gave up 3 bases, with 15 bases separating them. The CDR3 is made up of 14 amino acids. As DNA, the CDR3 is TGTGCCAGCATTTATCTCGACCGGGACACTGAAGCTTTCTTT. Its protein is CASIYLDRDTEAFF.

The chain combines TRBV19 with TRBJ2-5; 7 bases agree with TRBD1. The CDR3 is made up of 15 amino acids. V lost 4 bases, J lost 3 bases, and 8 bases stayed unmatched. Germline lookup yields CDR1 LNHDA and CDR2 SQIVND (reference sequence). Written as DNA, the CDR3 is TGTGCCAGTAGTACGGAGACAGGGTATGAAGAGACCCAGTACTTC. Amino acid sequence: CASSTETGYEETQYF.

The DNA for the CDR3 is TGTGCCAGCGCCCCCCACGGCACAGGGGAAGAAAAACTGTTTTTT. Translated, it gives CASAPHGTGEEKLFF. The rearrangement joins TRBV7-8 to TRBJ1-4; 7 bases are a match to TRBD1. Germline-derived CDR1 and CDR2 are SGHVS and FQNEAQ. Unmatched junction bases numbered 14, after V lost 8 bases and J lost 8 bases. The CDR3 covers 15 residues.

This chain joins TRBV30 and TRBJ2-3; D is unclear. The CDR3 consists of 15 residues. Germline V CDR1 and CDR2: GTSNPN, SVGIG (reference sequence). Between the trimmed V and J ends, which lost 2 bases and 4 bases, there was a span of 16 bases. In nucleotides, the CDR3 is TGTGCCTGGAGTCTAGGGATGGTTGGCCCAGATACGCAGTATTTT. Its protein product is CAWSLGMVGPDTQYF. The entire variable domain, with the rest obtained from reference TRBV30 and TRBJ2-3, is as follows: SQTIHQWPATLVQPVGSPLSLECTVEGTSNPNLYWYRQAAGRGLQLLFYSVGIGQISSEVPQNLSASRPQDRQFILSSKKLLLSDSGFYLCAWSLGMVGPDTQYFGPGTRLTVL.

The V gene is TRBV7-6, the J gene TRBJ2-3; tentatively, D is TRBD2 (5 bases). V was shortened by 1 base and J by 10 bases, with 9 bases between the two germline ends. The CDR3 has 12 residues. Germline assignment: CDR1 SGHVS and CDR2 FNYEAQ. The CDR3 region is CASSLDGSAQYF. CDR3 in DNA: TGTGCCAGCAGCTTAGATGGGAGCGCGCAGTATTTT.

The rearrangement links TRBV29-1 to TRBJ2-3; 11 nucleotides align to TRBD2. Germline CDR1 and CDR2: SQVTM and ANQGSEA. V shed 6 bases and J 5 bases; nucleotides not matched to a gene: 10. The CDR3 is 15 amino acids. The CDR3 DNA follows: TGCAGCGTAGGACTAGCGGGTACCTCGGGAGATACGCAGTATTTT. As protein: CSVGLAGTSGDTQYF.

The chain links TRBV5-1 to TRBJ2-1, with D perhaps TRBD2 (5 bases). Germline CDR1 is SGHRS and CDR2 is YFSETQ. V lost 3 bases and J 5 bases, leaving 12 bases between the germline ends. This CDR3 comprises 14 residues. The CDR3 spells CASSWKTGNNEQFF. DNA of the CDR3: TGCGCCAGCAGCTGGAAAACGGGGAACAATGAGCAGTTCTTC.

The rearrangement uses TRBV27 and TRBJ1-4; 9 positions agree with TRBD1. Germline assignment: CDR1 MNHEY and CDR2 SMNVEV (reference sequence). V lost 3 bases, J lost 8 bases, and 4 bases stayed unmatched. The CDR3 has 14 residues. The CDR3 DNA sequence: TGTGCCAGCAGTTTGACAGGGGGAAGAGAAAAACTGTTTTTT. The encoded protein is CASSLTGGREKLFF.

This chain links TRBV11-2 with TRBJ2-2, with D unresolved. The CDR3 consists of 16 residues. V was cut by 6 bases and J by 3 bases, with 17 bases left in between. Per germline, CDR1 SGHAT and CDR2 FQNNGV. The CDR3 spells CASRPSRRPHTGELFF. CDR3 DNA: TGTGCCAGCAGGCCCTCCCGCCGGCCACACACCGGGGAGCTGTTTTTT.

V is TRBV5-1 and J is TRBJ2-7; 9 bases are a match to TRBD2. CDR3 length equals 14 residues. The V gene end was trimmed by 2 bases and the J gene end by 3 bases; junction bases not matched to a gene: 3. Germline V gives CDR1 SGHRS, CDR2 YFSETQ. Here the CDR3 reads CASSFSGGFYEQYF. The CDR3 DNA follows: TGCGCCAGCAGCTTTAGCGGGGGATTCTACGAGCAGTACTTC.

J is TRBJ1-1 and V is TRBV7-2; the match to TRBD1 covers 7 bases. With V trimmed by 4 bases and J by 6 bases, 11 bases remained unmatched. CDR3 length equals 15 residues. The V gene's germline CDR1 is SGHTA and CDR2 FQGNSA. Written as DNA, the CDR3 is TGTGCCAGCAGCTACCCCCACAGGGGCCGATCTGAAGCTTTCTTT. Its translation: CASSYPHRGRSEAFF.

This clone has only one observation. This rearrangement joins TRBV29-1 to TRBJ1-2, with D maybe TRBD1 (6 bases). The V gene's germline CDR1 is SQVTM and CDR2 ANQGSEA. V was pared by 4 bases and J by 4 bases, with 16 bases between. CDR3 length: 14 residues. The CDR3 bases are TGCAGCGTTGGGGGGCGCTTGGAAAGCTATGGCTACACCTTC. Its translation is CSVGGRLESYGYTF.

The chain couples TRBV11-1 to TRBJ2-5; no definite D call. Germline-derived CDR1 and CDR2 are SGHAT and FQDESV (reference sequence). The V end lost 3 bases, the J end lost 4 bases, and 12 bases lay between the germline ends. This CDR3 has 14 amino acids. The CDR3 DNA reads TGTGCCAGCAGCTTGAACATAGTAAGAGAGACCCAGTACTTC. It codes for CASSLNIVRETQYF.

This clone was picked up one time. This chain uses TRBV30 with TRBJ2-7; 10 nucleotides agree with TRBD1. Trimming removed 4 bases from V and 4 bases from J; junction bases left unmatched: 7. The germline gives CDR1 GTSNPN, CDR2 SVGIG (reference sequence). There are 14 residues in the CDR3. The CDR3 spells CAWIPGQGNYEQYF. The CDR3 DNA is TGTGCCTGGATCCCGGGACAGGGGAATTACGAGCAGTACTTC. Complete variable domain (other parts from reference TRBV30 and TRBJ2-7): SQTIHQWPATLVQPVGSPLSLECTVEGTSNPNLYWYRQAAGRGLQLLFYSVGIGQISSEVPQNLSASRPQDRQFILSSKKLLLSDSGFYLCAWIPGQGNYEQYFGPGTRLTVT.